These 10 T cell receptor beta chains originate from one sample sequenced in a study of T cells in localized non-small cell lung cancer. Measured with immunoSEQ multiplex PCR; TCRdb has only the in-frame clones, and not every one. This sample has 35,000 to 40,000 clones, with around 80% found just once. The input for sequencing was peripheral blood, taken before any cancer treatment. These receptors all come from a male donor older than 55 with stage III squamous cell lung carcinoma.

This clone was seen a handful of times. The chain recombines TRBV6-5 with TRBJ2-7; D not resolved. The CDR3 length is 14 residues. In germline, CDR1 is MNHEY, CDR2 SVGAGI. The germline V and J ends were trimmed by 2 bases and 1 base, with 9 bases remaining between them. DNA for the CDR3: TGTGCCAGCAGTTACGACGGCCTTTCCTACGAGCAGTACTTC. This sequence encodes CASSYDGLSYEQYF.

The rearrangement links TRBV6-5 to TRBJ2-7, with D possibly being TRBD2 (5 bases). CDR1 is MNHEY, CDR2 SVGAGI, per germline. Trimming took 4 bases from V and 2 from J, leaving 6 bases between them. This CDR3 region has 12 residues. CDR3 in DNA: TGTGCCAGCAGTTCGGGAACCTACGAGCAGTACTTC. Translation gives CASSSGTYEQYF.

The J gene is TRBJ2-2, the V gene TRBV25-1; 7 positions match TRBD1. In germline, CDR1 is MGHDK, CDR2 SYGVNS. The CDR3 totals 18 residues. V trimming: 3 bases; J trimming: 6 bases; junction bases outside the gene matches: 16. The CDR3 region is CASSDQAPGQFLAGELFF. CDR3 bases: TGTGCCAGCAGTGACCAAGCACCGGGACAGTTTCTTGCCGGGGAGCTGTTTTTT.

The genes are TRBV6-1 and TRBJ1-1; D ambiguous. V was clipped by 8 bases and J by 1 base, with 11 bases between them. The CDR3 is made up of 13 amino acids. CDR1 is MNHNS, CDR2 SASEGT, per germline. The CDR3 sequence is CASHKRENTEAFF. The CDR3 DNA sequence: TGTGCCAGCCACAAGCGGGAGAACACTGAAGCTTTCTTT.

The genes are TRBV6-1 and TRBJ1-2; 7 bases are shared with TRBD1. The trim removed 7 bases at V and 9 bases at J, leaving 17 bases unmatched. Per the germline V gene, CDR1 is MNHNS and CDR2 is SASEGT. This CDR3 spans 15 amino acids. The CDR3 region has the DNA TGTGCCAGCACCCTCAGACAGGGAATATCGGTTAGCTACACCTTC. Amino acid sequence: CASTLRQGISVSYTF.

With regard to this clone: Within the sample, other DNA sequences also encode this same CDR3. The chain uses TRBV18 and TRBJ1-1, with D tentatively TRBD1 (6 bases). Trimming took off 3 bases at V and 5 bases at J, with 16 bases between the two ends. CDR3 length: 15 amino acids. Germline V gene data show CDR1 as KGHSH and CDR2 as LQKENI. CDR3 protein: CASSPPEGGGTEAFF. The CDR3 coding sequence is TGTGCCAGCTCACCGCCCGAGGGGGGCGGGACTGAAGCTTTCTTT.

This rearrangement joins TRBV15 to TRBJ1-5; possibly TRBD1 for D (6 bases). CDR1 LNHNV and CDR2 YYDKDF come from the germline V gene (reference sequence). The CDR3 has 14 amino acids. V dropped 5 bases and J dropped 7 bases, with 15 bases sitting between them. CDR3 DNA sequence: TGTGCCACCAGCCCCTTTCGGGGACACCAGCCCCAGCATTTT. It is translated as CATSPFRGHQPQHF.

DNA for the CDR3: TGTGCCAGTAGTATACCCGTAGGTAAAGACTATGGCTACACCTTC. Amino acid sequence: CASSIPVGKDYGYTF. The V call is TRBV19, the J call TRBJ1-2; D gene uncertain. The CDR3 sequence is 15 residues long. The germline gives CDR1 LNHDA, CDR2 SQIVND (reference sequence). V dropped 2 bases and J dropped 3 bases, with 13 bases sitting between them. Full variable domain (outside the CDR3, taken from reference TRBV19 and TRBJ1-2): DGGITQSPKYLFRKEGQNVTLSCEQNLNHDAMYWYRQDPGQGLRLIYYSQIVNDFQKGDIAEGYSVSREKKESFPLTVTSAQKNPTAFYLCASSIPVGKDYGYTFGSGTRLTVV.

This chain joins TRBV5-1 and TRBJ2-7; D gene unclear. Trimming stripped 5 bases from V and 0 bases from J, with 6 bases between. The CDR3 spans 12 residues. Germline values: CDR1 SGHRS, CDR2 YFSETQ. The CDR3 loop reads CASSPDSYEQYF. The CDR3 DNA follows: TGCGCCAGCAGTCCCGACTCCTACGAGCAGTACTTC.

The gene calls are TRBV5-4 and TRBJ2-1, with 8 bases identical to TRBD2. With 5 bases clipped from V and 3 bases from J, the junction kept 4 bases outside the gene matches. The CDR3 runs 14 residues. Germline lookup yields CDR1 SGHNT and CDR2 YYREEE (reference sequence). Here the CDR3 DNA reads TGTGCCAGCAGGCTAGCGGGCGACTACAATGAGCAGTTCTTC. It yields the protein CASRLAGDYNEQFF.